What follows is one TCR beta chain and its context. The antigen is undetermined. These data are taken from a study of cytomegalovirus exposure and HLA in healthy donors. Findings and caveats of the study: According to reports, the classifier identified cytomegalovirus status with high specificity and sensitivity.

Germline lookup yields CDR1 SGDLS and CDR2 YYNGEE. The CDR3 spans 15 residues. The ends were cut back, 0 bases at V and 0 bases at J, with 10 bases in the middle. The PCR ran on 60 Vbeta and 13 Jbeta primers. The assay was immunoSEQ multiplex PCR, and TCRdb's table has in-frame clones only and misses some. The sample consists of 120,000 or so clones, roughly 71% of them appearing once. The source material was PBMCs. This TCR derives from a woman between 50 and 59 years old in good health and CMV-seropositive. The rearrangement uses TRBV9 and TRBJ2-7; D unresolved. CDR3: CASSVDQASSYEQYF. The CDR3 DNA follows: TGTGCCAGCAGCGTAGATCAGGCCAGCTCCTACGAGCAGTACTTC.